These 15 T cell receptor beta chains originate from one sample sequenced in a study of control samples from healthy donors and cancer patients. The data were produced by immunoSEQ multiplex PCR, yet TCRdb's version contains in-frame clones alone and is incomplete. This sample has about 45,000 clones, with under 95% found just once. Material for sequencing was PBMCs. The source of these receptors is a woman aged 40 to 50 with head and neck cancer.

The chain employs TRBV5-1 and TRBJ2-7; 10 bases are shared with TRBD1. CDR3 size: 14 residues. Germline loops: CDR1 SGHRS, CDR2 YFSETQ. Trimming cost V 5 bases and J 4 bases; bases outside gene matches: 6. This chain's CDR3 is CASRSGTGDYEQYF. The CDR3 DNA is TGCGCCAGCAGATCCGGGACAGGGGATTACGAGCAGTACTTC.

The chain links TRBV30 to TRBJ2-5, with no clear D. V was cut by 3 bases and J by 4 bases, with 9 bases left in between. The germline gives CDR1 GTSNPN, CDR2 SVGIG (reference sequence). CDR3 size: 12 residues. The CDR3 nucleotides are TGTGCCTGGAGCGAAATAGGAGAGACCCAGTACTTC. Amino acid sequence: CAWSEIGETQYF.

This rearrangement joins TRBV5-1 to TRBJ2-1; 8 nucleotides align to TRBD2. V lost 7 bases to trimming and J lost 2 bases; unmatched junction nucleotides: 17. From germline, CDR1 is SGHRS and CDR2 YFSETQ. There are 18 residues in the CDR3. CDR3 coding DNA: TGCGCCAGCTCCCGGTGGACTAGCTCGCCCAGGGCCTACAATGAGCAGTTCTTC. It codes for CASSRWTSSPRAYNEQFF.

CDR3 protein: CASSEAFRVGGPDEQYF. The CDR3 DNA is TGTGCCAGCAGTGAAGCGTTTCGGGTAGGGGGTCCCGATGAGCAGTACTTC. This rearrangement joins TRBV6-1 to TRBJ2-7, with D possibly TRBD1 on 6 matching bases. V gave up 0 bases and J gave up 7 bases, with 22 bases separating them. The germline CDR1 and CDR2 sequences are MNHNS and SASEGT. The CDR3 contains 17 residues.

The chain employs TRBV7-2 and TRBJ1-1; no firm D call. From germline, CDR1 is SGHTA and CDR2 FQGNSA. Trimming left V 5 bases short and J 5 bases short, with 12 bases between. The CDR3 extends over 13 amino acids. The DNA of the CDR3 is TGTGCCAGCAGCCGTCCCTTGAGTACTGAAGCTTTCTTT. This translates into CASSRPLSTEAFF.

The CDR3 loop reads CASSFGDSGSFEQFF. The CDR3 bases are TGTGCCAGCAGCTTCGGGGATAGCGGGAGTTTTGAGCAGTTCTTC. The chain combines TRBV7-2 with TRBJ2-1; TRBD2 matches at 9 bases. V lost 3 bases to trimming and J lost 9 bases; unmatched junction nucleotides: 9. Per the germline V gene, CDR1 is SGHTA and CDR2 is FQGNSA. The CDR3 is 15 residues long.

This chain joins TRBV12-3 or TRBV12-4 and TRBJ1-1; possible D gene TRBD1, 5 bases. V was pared by 8 bases and J by 5 bases, with 15 bases between. The CDR3 runs 13 residues. As DNA, the CDR3 is TGTGCCAGCCGCCAGGGTTGGGTAACTGAAGCTTTCTTT. It translates to CASRQGWVTEAFF.

This chain uses TRBV6-5 with TRBJ1-1; unclear D gene. V was clipped by 6 bases and J by 4 bases, with 15 bases between them. Looked up from germline, CDR1 is MNHEY and CDR2 is SVGAGI. This CDR3 comprises 14 residues. Written as DNA, the CDR3 is TGTGCCAGCAGACCTGACCGAACGGTCACTGAAGCTTTCTTT. It is translated as CASRPDRTVTEAFF.

V is TRBV7-2 and J is TRBJ1-1, with D possibly matching TRBD1 (5 bases). V lost 3 bases to trimming and J lost 0 bases, with 11 bases between them. The CDR3 is made up of 15 amino acids. The germline V gene encodes CDR1 SGHTA and CDR2 FQGNSA. The CDR3 reads CASSFGLGLNTEAFF. CDR3 DNA sequence: TGTGCCAGCAGCTTTGGTCTGGGACTGAACACTGAAGCTTTCTTT.

The rearrangement joins TRBV19 to TRBJ2-7; no clear D. V dropped 8 bases and J dropped 2 bases, with 19 bases sitting between them. The germline gives CDR1 LNHDA, CDR2 SQIVND (reference sequence). There are 15 residues in the CDR3. CDR3 DNA sequence: TGTGCCAGTTCCCAACCGAGTTCGGGTACCTACGAGCAGTACTTC. Translation gives CASSQPSSGTYEQYF.

With regard to this clone: One junction end does not reproduce the germline sequence, and a read error may be involved. The J gene is TRBJ1-2, the V gene TRBV5-4; 10 nucleotides match TRBD1. This CDR3 region has 14 residues. The V gene's germline CDR1 is SGHNT and CDR2 YYREEE (reference sequence). The CDR3 protein is CASSLDRGGDGYTF. The CDR3 nucleotides are TGTGCCAGCAGTTTGGACAGGGGGGGAGATGGCTACACCTTC.

In this sample, this clone turned up a few times. The chain is built from TRBV4-1 and TRBJ2-7; TRBD2 agrees at 9 bases. The CDR3 runs 18 residues. Germline V gives CDR1 MGHRA, CDR2 YSYEKL. J lost 1 base, V lost 0 bases, and 10 bases had no gene match. The CDR3 loop is CASSQEAALAGMSYEQYF. In DNA, the CDR3 is TGCGCCAGCAGCCAAGAGGCGGCGCTAGCGGGGATGTCCTACGAGCAGTACTTC.

The chain uses TRBV3-1 (or the pseudogene TRBV3-2) and TRBJ2-1; 8 bases are a match to TRBD2. Per germline, CDR1 LGHDT and CDR2 YNNKEL (reference sequence). The V segment lost 4 bases and the J segment 3 bases; nucleotides outside the gene matches: 8. CDR3 length equals 16 residues. This CDR3 is CASSRPLADRYNEQFF. The CDR3 coding sequence is TGTGCCAGCAGCCGGCCACTAGCGGACCGCTACAATGAGCAGTTCTTC.

The chain employs TRBV7-3 and TRBJ2-3; 8 bases line up with TRBD2. V dropped 4 bases and J dropped 4; count of bases not matched to a gene: 13. The CDR3 covers 17 residues. Germline values: CDR1 SGHTA, CDR2 FQGTGA. The CDR3 protein is CASSSVPGLVSSDTQYF. CDR3 sequence (DNA): TGTGCCAGCAGCTCTGTCCCGGGACTAGTAAGTTCAGATACGCAGTATTTT.

This rearrangement joins TRBV19 to TRBJ1-1; weak D call: TRBD1 (5 bases). The V end was cut by 7 bases, the J end by 8 bases, with 11 bases between. This CDR3 is built from 11 residues. Germline V lookup: CDR1 LNHDA, CDR2 SQIVND (reference sequence). CDR3 protein: CASTINREAFF. In nucleotides, the CDR3 is TGTGCCAGTACCATAAACAGGGAAGCTTTCTTT.